The present entry profiles one TCR beta chain with its context. No antigen is known for it. Base qualities are missing; no much larger clone stands one base away. Donors were healthy HIV-negative adults with no recently reported acute infections or vaccinations. All donors were Caucasian adults living in Nashville, Tennessee, USA. CD4+ T cells were enriched by magnetic negative selection, after which naive cells were positively selected on CD45RA and the negative fraction was taken as the memory subset. Blood was obtained by leukapheresis, after which PBMCs were separated by Ficoll-Histopaque density gradient centrifugation and cryopreserved in liquid nitrogen vapor phase. Analytical flow cytometry was used to check the purity and quantity of each magnetically sorted T cell population. Each sorted fraction had its genomic DNA isolated and then quantified by UV absorbance on a Nanodrop 2000c. This specimen belongs to a study of shared clonotypes between healthy human individuals (dated by TCRdb to the early 2020s). For context, the study as a whole: Three men and a couple of women, aged 18 to 49 years, made up the cohort. The study deeply sequenced blood TCR repertoires of 5 or 6 healthy adults to estimate repertoire size and the extent of clonotype sharing between individuals. Per donor, three plates each were used for CD4 naive and CD4 memory, two for CD8 naive, and one for CD8 memory. Different laboratories and diverse techniques were used to prepare libraries and sequence TCR repertoires, to increase sequencing depth and limit assay-specific biases. Between about 0.8 and 9 billion PBMCs per donor were obtained by leukapheresis.

CDR1 is given as GTSNPN and CDR2 as SVGIG, both from the germline V gene (reference sequence). The CDR3 holds 13 amino acids from the cysteine to the phenylalanine. CDR3 DNA only is kept here, 39 bases in frame from base 1. V is pared back by 2 bases and J by 7 bases, with 12 bases lying between the germline termini. Summary of the overall study and its limitations: Sampling was restricted to blood, and TCR repertoires in tissues likely differ from the TCR repertoires found in blood. Pairwise subsampling indicated that sequencing depth was expected to affect the degree of clonotype sharing among donors. Because the study included only a small number of donors, the genetic and exposure-history diversity represented was limited. Even with the large sequencing depth, rarefaction of the sorted-subset datasets indicated that sequencing was incomplete. Clonotypes shared by all four sorted-subset donors showed higher generation probabilities than non-shared clonotypes. Naive subsets generally had larger estimated clonotype richness than memory subsets did. Across several donors, approximately 5% of naive CD4, roughly 3.5% of naive CD8, 2.3% of memory CD4, and about 0.4% of memory CD8 clonotypes were shared.

Using the deep immunoSEQ assay, TCR CDR3 regions were amplified from genomic DNA by multiplex PCR. Extracted genomic DNA from each cell subset was distributed evenly across all wells of several immunoSEQ 96-well plates, and each plate was treated as a replicate. For sorted subsets, each replicate PCR was loaded with 150 to 250 ng genomic DNA, equivalent to roughly 30,000 T cell genomes. Purified libraries were measured with a Qubit 3.0 fluorometer, size-checked on a Bioanalyzer 2100, and measured again with the KAPA Library Quantification kit. Every immunoSEQ 96-well plate was sequenced on a dedicated single-read 150-cycle Illumina NextSeq 550 flow cell. The authors' pipeline ran thus. The immunoSEQ output contained only junctional sequences without quality scores, so filtering could not match that applied to full-length reads. To assign V/J genes and CDR3, sequences were annotated using PyIR, a Python wrapper for IgBLAST v1.9, with IMGT germline references. Reads were removed for weak V/J assignments (E-value above 1e-6), missing CDR3, stop codons, out-of-frame junctions, or ambiguous translated residues. A V3J clonotype was defined by an identical inferred V gene, J gene, and CDR3 amino acid sequence. The percentage overlap between two repertoires was calculated by dividing the number of shared unique clonotypes by the size of the smaller repertoire. Three approaches were used to assess repertoire richness: RTK rarefaction, the Chao1 estimator, and Recon v2.1 estimates of unobserved clonotypes. For all TCRbeta clonotypes obtained by the gDNA method from a few donors, generation probabilities were computed with OLGA. The table was pulled from immuneACCESS by TCRdb, which kept in-frame rearrangements only. Such tables lose some clones; where checked, under half of the loss comes from unresolved V genes, and the rest has no known cause. That table furnishes V, J and clone size, whereas the DNA furnished D and trimming. The sample records 550,000 to 850,000 clones, 74% of which are singletons. The ten top clones hold approximately 1.8% of the sample.

In this chain, TRBV30 is recombined with TRBJ2-1, with a weak D call of TRBD2 (5 bases match). The source of this sequence is a woman in her twenties or thirties in good health. The sequencing input was memory CD4+ T cells sorted from blood. The cell subset or site tag for this specimen amounts to: CD45RA-negative fraction. The sequenced DNA: TGTGCCTGGAGTCTCAATAGGAGGAATGAGCAGTTCTTC. Its protein product is CAWSLNRRNEQFF. Extended through the reference TRBV30 and TRBJ2-1 proteins, this CDR3 yields the full variable domain: SQTIHQWPATLVQPVGSPLSLECTVEGTSNPNLYWYRQAAGRGLQLLFYSVGIGQISSEVPQNLSASRPQDRQFILSSKKLLLSDSGFYLCAWSLNRRNEQFFGPGTRLTVL.